The 29 T cell receptor beta chains below come from one sample, sequenced in a study of CD8 T cells in ankylosing spondylitis. TCRdb re-analysed the 5' RACE reads in MiXCR, keeping a single row per CDR3 protein. The sample comprises 120,000 or so distinct CDR3 sequences, approximately 15% of which are singletons, and under 3% rests with the top ten. The specimen was blood, either unsorted or a sorted T cell fraction (not recorded which). The receptors stem from a female donor with ankylosing spondylitis or in good health (not recorded which).

This clonotype was seen more than once but under ten times. V is TRBV23-1 and J is TRBJ2-2; no clear D gene. TRBV23-1 carries the ORF label, with uncertain function. This CDR3 region has 14 residues. Trimming cost V 0 bases and J 6 bases, with 8 bases left between them. In DNA form, the CDR3 reads TGCGCCAGCAGTCAATCGAAAGGGTCCGGGGAGCTGTTTTTT. Amino acids: CASSQSKGSGELFF.

This clonotype was seen a few times. The chain couples TRBV3-1 to TRBJ2-2; no definite D call. The V gene lost 4 bases and the J gene lost 0 bases, with 9 bases spanning the gap. The CDR3 is 15 amino acids. The germline V gene has CDR1 LGHDT and CDR2 YNNKEL (reference sequence). The CDR3 is CASSRKGANTGELFF. The CDR3 coding sequence is TGTGCCAGCAGCCGCAAGGGCGCGAACACCGGGGAGCTGTTTTTT.

Many counts were recorded for this clonotype. The chain combines TRBV7-3 with TRBJ1-1; no firm D call. CDR3 size: 15 residues. V dropped 3 bases and J dropped 1 base, with 12 bases sitting between them. Germline-derived CDR1 and CDR2 are SGHTA and FQGTGA. CDR3 in amino acids: CASSLDPGRNTEAFF. The DNA of the CDR3 is TGTGCCAGCAGCTTGGACCCGGGGAGGAACACTGAAGCTTTCTTT.

The chain is built from TRBV5-1 and TRBJ2-1, with 10 bases that match TRBD2. CDR1 SGHRS and CDR2 YFSETQ come from the germline V gene. Trimming removed 1 base from V and 4 bases from J; junction bases left unmatched: 5. The CDR3 runs to 16 residues. The CDR3 region has the DNA TGCGCCAGCAGCTTGTATAGGACTAGCGGATACAATGAGCAGTTCTTC. This codes for CASSLYRTSGYNEQFF.

Ten or more counts support this clonotype. The DNA of the CDR3 is TGCGCCAGCAGCTTTTATCCGGGACAGGGAAGCACAGATACGCAGTATTTT. Protein product: CASSFYPGQGSTDTQYF. This chain uses TRBV5-1 with TRBJ2-3; 9 bases are a match to TRBD1. The CDR3 is 17 amino acids. J was trimmed by 0 bases and V by 2 bases; bases with no gene match: 7. Germline loops: CDR1 SGHRS, CDR2 YFSETQ.

The genes are TRBV20-1 and TRBJ2-1, with 8 bases that match TRBD1. The ends lost 0 bases at V and 9 bases at J; junction bases unmatched: 16. The length of the CDR3 is 17 residues. CDR1 and CDR2 from the germline V gene are DFQATT and SNEGSKA (reference sequence). CDR3 sequence reads: CSARDRGQGRRIGEQFF. CDR3 bases: TGCAGTGCTAGAGATAGAGGACAGGGACGTCGGATAGGTGAGCAGTTCTTC.

This clonotype has only a few counts. The gene calls are TRBV12-3 or TRBV12-4 and TRBJ2-3; D may be TRBD1 or TRBD2 (6 bases each). The CDR3 loop spans 14 amino acids. Trimming removed 7 bases at V and 9 bases at J, with 20 bases between. In DNA, the CDR3 is TGTGCCAGCACCGCCCGGGGGCTGATGCTCACGCAGTATTTT. Translation gives CASTARGLMLTQYF.

A note on this clonotype: One end of the junction does not line up with germline, which may come from a read error. The CDR3 here is CASSLAAGTGELLF. The CDR3 DNA follows: TGCGCCAGCAGCTTGGCCGCAGGAACCGGGGAGCTGCTTTTT. The chain recombines TRBV5-1 with TRBJ2-2, with TRBD2 as a possible D gene (5 bases). The CDR3 runs 14 residues. Germline V gene data show CDR1 as SGHRS and CDR2 as YFSETQ.

This chain links TRBV6-6 with TRBJ2-5; the D is unclear. CDR1 and CDR2 (germline): MNHNY, SVGAGI (reference sequence). Deletions cut 2 bases from V and 5 bases from J, with 9 bases between. The CDR3 is 13 residues long. CDR3 in amino acids: CASSYGFAETQYF. CDR3 in DNA: TGTGCCAGCAGTTACGGGTTCGCGGAGACCCAGTACTTC.

This clonotype has a handful of counts. The DNA of the CDR3 is TGTGCCAGCAGTTTCGTCCAGTCAGATACGCAGTATTTT. It encodes CASSFVQSDTQYF. J is TRBJ2-3 and V is TRBV28; D is ambiguous. The CDR3 loop spans 13 amino acids. V was shortened by 3 bases and J by 4 bases, with 8 bases between the two germline ends. Germline-derived CDR1 and CDR2 are MDHEN and SYDVKM.

This clonotype was observed many times. The chain is built from TRBV20-1 and TRBJ2-1; 9 bases match TRBD2. Germline values: CDR1 DFQATT, CDR2 SNEGSKA (reference sequence). Trimming cost V 1 base and J 3 bases; bases outside gene matches: 7. The CDR3 is 16 residues long. The CDR3 protein is CSARARAGGNYNEQFF. CDR3 DNA: TGCAGTGCTAGAGCTCGCGCGGGAGGGAACTACAATGAGCAGTTCTTC.

This clonotype was detected ten times or more. The gene calls are TRBV12-3 or TRBV12-4 and TRBJ1-6, with D hard to call. V was pared by 0 bases and J by 11 bases, with 5 bases between. This CDR3 has 12 residues. The CDR3 loop reads CASSLAEPPLHF. CDR3 nucleotide sequence: TGTGCCAGCAGTTTAGCAGAGCCACCCCTCCACTTT.

The V gene is TRBV2, the J gene TRBJ2-2, with 7 bases aligning to TRBD2. This CDR3 is 15 amino acids long. The trim removed 4 bases at V and 2 bases at J, leaving 4 bases unmatched. Germline V gene lookup returns CDR1 SNHLY and CDR2 FYNNEI. The CDR3 region is CASSVERGNTGELFF. In nucleotides, the CDR3 is TGTGCCAGCAGTGTTGAGCGGGGAAACACCGGGGAGCTGTTTTTT.

This clonotype was observed many times. The V and J genes are TRBV7-9 and TRBJ2-7; no definite D call. Between the trimmed V and J ends, which lost 3 bases and 3 bases, there was a span of 9 bases. This CDR3 has 13 residues. CDR1 SEHNR and CDR2 FQNEAQ come from the germline V gene (reference sequence). The CDR3: CASSLDGYYEQYF. CDR3 sequence (DNA): TGTGCCAGCAGCTTGGACGGCTACTACGAGCAGTACTTC.

This clonotype occurred many times. The gene calls are TRBV12-3 or TRBV12-4 and TRBJ1-2, with 7 nucleotides matching TRBD1. CDR3 length equals 13 residues. V was clipped by 6 bases and J by 6 bases; unmatched bases: 7. The CDR3 DNA sequence: TGTGCCAGCAGCCTAGTACAGGGGCATGGCTACACCTTC. It yields the protein CASSLVQGHGYTF.

This clonotype was seen many times. The chain carries TRBV12-3 or TRBV12-4 and TRBJ1-1, with D unresolved. The CDR3 totals 14 residues. V was trimmed by 1 base and J by 4 bases, leaving 10 bases between them. DNA for the CDR3: TGTGCCAGCAGTTTAGTCCGAGGCAGCACTGAAGCTTTCTTT. Protein product: CASSLVRGSTEAFF.

The chain uses TRBV5-1 and TRBJ1-5, with D possibly TRBD1 on 5 matching bases. V was trimmed by 0 bases and J by 4 bases, leaving 14 bases between them. This CDR3 is 16 amino acids long. The V gene's germline CDR1 is SGHRS and CDR2 YFSETQ. CDR3 DNA sequence: TGCGCCAGCAGCTTGGTTCCACCGGGGGGGAATCAGCCCCAGCATTTT. Translated: CASSLVPPGGNQPQHF.

This clonotype was observed many times. The chain carries TRBV21-1 and TRBJ1-3. TRBV21-1 is assigned pseudogene status. The CDR3 has 15 residues. The DNA for the CDR3 is TGTGCCAGCAGCCAACGGTCGGGGTATGGAAACACCATATATTTT. It yields the protein CASSQRSGYGNTIYF.

This clonotype was counted a few times. This chain connects TRBV5-6 to TRBJ2-5, with TRBD1 matching over 9 bases. The CDR3 loop spans 13 amino acids. CDR1 and CDR2 from the germline V gene are SGHDT and YYEEEE. Germline trimming cut 4 bases from V and 5 bases from J; bases unmatched to any gene: 3. CDR3 protein: CASSRDRAETQYF. The CDR3, as DNA: TGTGCCAGCAGCAGGGACAGGGCGGAGACCCAGTACTTC.

This clonotype was seen repeatedly, ten times or more. The V gene is TRBV12-3 or TRBV12-4, the J gene TRBJ2-2; D unresolved. The CDR3 runs 11 residues. Trimming removed 6 bases from V and 5 bases from J, with 4 bases in between. The CDR3: CASSWTGELFF. The CDR3 DNA is TGTGCCAGCAGCTGGACCGGGGAGCTGTTTTTT.

This chain connects TRBV29-1 to TRBJ2-4; D is ambiguous. CDR1 is SQVTM, CDR2 ANQGSEA, per germline. The CDR3 loop spans 13 amino acids. V was shortened by 1 base and J by 0 bases, with 4 bases between the two germline ends. The CDR3 is CSVEGGAKNIQYF. The CDR3 nucleotides read TGCAGCGTTGAAGGGGGAGCCAAAAACATTCAGTACTTC. The complete variable domain, with remaining parts taken from reference TRBV29-1 and TRBJ2-4, reads SAVISQKPSRDICQRGTSLTIQCQVDSQVTMMFWYRQQPGQSLTLIATANQGSEATYESGFVIDKFPISRPNLTFSTLTVSNMSPEDSSIYLCSVEGGAKNIQYFGAGTRLSVL.

The chain joins TRBV6-2 or TRBV6-3 to TRBJ2-7; 9 nucleotides match TRBD1. CDR1 is MNHEY and CDR2 is SVGEGT in the germline V gene. After removal of 7 bases from V and 3 bases from J, the junction contained 7 bases not matched to a gene. The CDR3 consists of 14 residues. Here the CDR3 reads CASTDGTGFYEQYF. In DNA, the CDR3 is TGTGCCAGCACTGACGGGACAGGGTTCTACGAGCAGTACTTC.

This clonotype was recorded at least ten times. CDR3 loop: CASGLLGGEQFF. CDR3 DNA: TGTGCCAGCGGCCTCCTAGGGGGTGAGCAGTTCTTC. The chain uses TRBV27 and TRBJ2-1; D possibly corresponds to TRBD1 (6 bases). Trimming left V 8 bases short and J 9 bases short, with 14 bases between. This CDR3 region has 12 residues. Germline CDR1 MNHEY, CDR2 SMNVEV (reference sequence).

V and J are TRBV5-6 and TRBJ2-3; 9 bases agree with TRBD2. This CDR3 contains 16 residues. The germline CDR1 and CDR2 sequences are SGHDT and YYEEEE. V gave up 2 bases and J gave up 10 bases; unmatched junction bases: 14. The DNA of the CDR3 is TGTGCCAGCAGCTTTATTTCGGTGGTAGCGGGGGCTCCGCAGTATTTT. It yields the protein CASSFISVVAGAPQYF.

The sample holds a few counts of this clonotype. CDR3 in amino acids: CSVFLQANVLTF. DNA for the CDR3: TGCAGCGTCTTTCTACAGGCCAACGTCCTGACTTTC. The chain combines TRBV29-1 with TRBJ2-6; no reliable D call. The CDR3 is made up of 12 amino acids. Trimming shortened V by 6 bases and J by 6 bases, and 9 bases separated the two germline ends. Germline V gene data show CDR1 as SQVTM and CDR2 as ANQGSEA.

The chain employs TRBV6-5 and TRBJ2-1; TRBD1 matches 7 bases. This CDR3 region has 12 residues. Germline CDR1 is MNHEY and CDR2 is SVGAGI. V lost 7 bases, J lost 6 bases, and 3 bases stayed unmatched. The CDR3 region has the DNA TGTGCCAGCACCACAGGGGTCAATGAGCAGTTCTTC. It codes for CASTTGVNEQFF.

The table lists this clonotype with many counts. The V and J genes are TRBV29-1 and TRBJ2-7; 7 positions match TRBD1. Germline lookup yields CDR1 SQVTM and CDR2 ANQGSEA. The CDR3 is made up of 14 amino acids. Trimming removed 7 bases from V and 1 base from J; junction bases left unmatched: 10. Written as DNA, the CDR3 is TGCAGCGCCAAGTTGGGGACAGCTTCCTACGAGCAGTACTTC. Translation: CSAKLGTASYEQYF.

As regards this clonotype: At one boundary the junction diverges from the germline segment, which might be a read error. This chain joins TRBV7-3 and TRBJ2-3; D uncertain. The CDR3 extends over 17 amino acids. Germline V gives CDR1 SGHTA, CDR2 FQGTGA. CDR3 protein: CASSITSGWTGPDTQYF. CDR3 in DNA: TGTGCCAGCAGCATAACGTCGGGTTGGACCGGGCCAGATACGCAGTATTTT.

This clonotype was counted ten times or more. The CDR3 DNA follows: TGTGCCAGCTCAACCGGACTAGTCTACGAGCAGTACTTC. It yields the protein CASSTGLVYEQYF. The V gene is TRBV18, the J gene TRBJ2-7, with 7 bases matching TRBD2. J lost 3 bases, V lost 5 bases, and 4 bases had no gene match. The CDR3 length is 13 residues. CDR1 KGHSH and CDR2 LQKENI come from the germline V gene.